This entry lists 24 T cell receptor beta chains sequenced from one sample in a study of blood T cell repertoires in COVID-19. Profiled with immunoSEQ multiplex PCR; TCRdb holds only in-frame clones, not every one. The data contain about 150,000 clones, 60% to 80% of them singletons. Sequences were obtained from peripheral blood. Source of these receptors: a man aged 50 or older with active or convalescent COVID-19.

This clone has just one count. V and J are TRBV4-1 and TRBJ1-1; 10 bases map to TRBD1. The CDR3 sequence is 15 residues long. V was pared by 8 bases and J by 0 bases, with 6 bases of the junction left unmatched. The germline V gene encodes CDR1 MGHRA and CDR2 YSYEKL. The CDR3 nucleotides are TGCGCCAGCGGGACAGGGGTAGGCATGAACACTGAAGCTTTCTTT. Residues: CASGTGVGMNTEAFF.

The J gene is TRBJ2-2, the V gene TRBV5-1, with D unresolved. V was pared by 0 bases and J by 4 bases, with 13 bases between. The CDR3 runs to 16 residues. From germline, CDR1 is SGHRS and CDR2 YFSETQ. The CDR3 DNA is TGCGCCAGCAGCTTGGATAGTCTCCCGGGCACCGGGGAGCTGTTTTTT. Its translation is CASSLDSLPGTGELFF.

The CDR3 here is CATSRSGGETYEQYF. Written as DNA, the CDR3 is TGTGCCACCAGCAGATCAGGGGGCGAAACATACGAGCAGTACTTC. The J gene is TRBJ2-7, the V gene TRBV15; 8 bases match TRBD1. Germline CDR1 and CDR2: LNHNV and YYDKDF (reference sequence). V was clipped by 2 bases and J by 4 bases; unmatched bases: 7. The CDR3 totals 15 residues.

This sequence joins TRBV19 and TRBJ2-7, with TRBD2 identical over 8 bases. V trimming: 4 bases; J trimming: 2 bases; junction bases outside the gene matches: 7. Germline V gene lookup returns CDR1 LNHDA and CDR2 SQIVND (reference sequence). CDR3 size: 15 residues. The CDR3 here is CASSNLAGSPYEQYF. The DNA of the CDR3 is TGTGCCAGTAGTAACCTAGCGGGCTCACCCTACGAGCAGTACTTC.

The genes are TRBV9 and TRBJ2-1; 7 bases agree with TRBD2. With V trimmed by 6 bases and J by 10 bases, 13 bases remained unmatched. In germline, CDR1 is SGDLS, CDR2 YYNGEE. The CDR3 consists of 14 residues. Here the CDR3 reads CASTPGSGWQEQFF. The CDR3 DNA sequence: TGTGCCAGCACCCCGGGTAGCGGGTGGCAAGAGCAGTTCTTC.

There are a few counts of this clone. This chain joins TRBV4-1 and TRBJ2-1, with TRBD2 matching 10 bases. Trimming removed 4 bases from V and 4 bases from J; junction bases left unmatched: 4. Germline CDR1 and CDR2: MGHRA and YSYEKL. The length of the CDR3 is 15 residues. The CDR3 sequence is CASSRGLAAYNEQFF. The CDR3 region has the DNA TGCGCCAGCAGCCGCGGACTAGCGGCATACAATGAGCAGTTCTTC.

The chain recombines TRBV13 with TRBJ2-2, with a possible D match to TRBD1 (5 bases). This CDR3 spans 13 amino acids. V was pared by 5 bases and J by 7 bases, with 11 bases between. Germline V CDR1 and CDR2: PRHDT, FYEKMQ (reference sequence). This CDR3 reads CASSLSRDGELFF. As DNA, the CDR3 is TGTGCCAGCAGCCTATCCAGGGACGGGGAGCTGTTTTTT. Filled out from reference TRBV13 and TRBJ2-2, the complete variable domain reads AAGVIQSPRHLIKEKRETATLKCYPIPRHDTVYWYQQGPGQDPQFLISFYEKMQSDKGSIPDRFSAQQFSDYHSELNMSSLELGDSALYFCASSLSRDGELFFGEGSRLTVL.

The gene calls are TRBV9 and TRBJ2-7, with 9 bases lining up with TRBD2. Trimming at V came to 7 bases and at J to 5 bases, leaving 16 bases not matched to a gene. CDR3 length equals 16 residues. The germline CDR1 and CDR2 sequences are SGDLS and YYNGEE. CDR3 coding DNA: TGTGCCAGCGGAGATACAACCGGGACTAGCAGCCACGAGCAGTACTTC. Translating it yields CASGDTTGTSSHEQYF.

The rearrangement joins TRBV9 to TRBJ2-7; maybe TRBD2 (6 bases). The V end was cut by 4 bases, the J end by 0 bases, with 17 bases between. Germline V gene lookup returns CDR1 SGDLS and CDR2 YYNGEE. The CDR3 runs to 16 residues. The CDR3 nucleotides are TGTGCCAGCAGCCCCAGCCACGCGGGGAGCTCCTACGAGCAGTACTTC. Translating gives CASSPSHAGSSYEQYF. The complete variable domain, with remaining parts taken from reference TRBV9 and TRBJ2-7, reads DSGVTQTPKHLITATGQRVTLRCSPRSGDLSVYWYQQSLDQGLQFLIQYYNGEERAKGNILERFSAQQFPDLHSELNLSSLELGDSALYFCASSPSHAGSSYEQYFGPGTRLTVT.

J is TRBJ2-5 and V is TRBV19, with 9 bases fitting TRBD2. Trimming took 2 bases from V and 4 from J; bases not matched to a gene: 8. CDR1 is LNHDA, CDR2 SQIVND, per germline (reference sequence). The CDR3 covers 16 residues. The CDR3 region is CASSITDSGSGETQYF. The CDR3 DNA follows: TGTGCCAGTAGTATAACCGATAGCGGGAGTGGAGAGACCCAGTACTTC.

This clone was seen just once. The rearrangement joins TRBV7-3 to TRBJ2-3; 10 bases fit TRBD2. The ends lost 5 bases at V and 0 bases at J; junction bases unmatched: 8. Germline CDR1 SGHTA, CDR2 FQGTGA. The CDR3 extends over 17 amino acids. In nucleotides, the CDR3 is TGTGCCAGCAGCGCCAGACTAGCGGGCCCTAGCACAGATACGCAGTATTTT. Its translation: CASSARLAGPSTDTQYF.

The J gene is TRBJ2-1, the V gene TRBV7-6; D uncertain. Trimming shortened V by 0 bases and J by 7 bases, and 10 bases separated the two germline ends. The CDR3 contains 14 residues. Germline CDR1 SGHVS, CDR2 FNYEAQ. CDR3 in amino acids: CASSLAGRENEQFF. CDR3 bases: TGTGCCAGCAGCTTAGCGGGCCGTGAGAATGAGCAGTTCTTC.

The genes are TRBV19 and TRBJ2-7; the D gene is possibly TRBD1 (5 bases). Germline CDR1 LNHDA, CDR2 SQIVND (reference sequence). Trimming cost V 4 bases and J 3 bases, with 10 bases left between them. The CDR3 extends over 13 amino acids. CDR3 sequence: CASSSQGSYEQYF. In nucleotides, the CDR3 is TGTGCCAGTAGTAGCCAGGGTAGCTACGAGCAGTACTTC.

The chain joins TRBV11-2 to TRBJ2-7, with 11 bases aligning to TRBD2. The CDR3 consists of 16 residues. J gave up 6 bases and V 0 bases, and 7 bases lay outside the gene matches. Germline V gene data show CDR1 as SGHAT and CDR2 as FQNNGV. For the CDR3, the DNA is TGTGCCAGCAGCTTAGATAGGCTAGCGGGAGGATCCGAGCAGTACTTC. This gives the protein CASSLDRLAGGSEQYF.

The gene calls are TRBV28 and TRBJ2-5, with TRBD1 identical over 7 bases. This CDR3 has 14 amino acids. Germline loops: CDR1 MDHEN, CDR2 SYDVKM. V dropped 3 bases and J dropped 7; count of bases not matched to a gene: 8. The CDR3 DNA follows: TGTGCCAGCAGTTTCCTTCGGACAGGCGGGACCCAGTACTTC. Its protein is CASSFLRTGGTQYF.

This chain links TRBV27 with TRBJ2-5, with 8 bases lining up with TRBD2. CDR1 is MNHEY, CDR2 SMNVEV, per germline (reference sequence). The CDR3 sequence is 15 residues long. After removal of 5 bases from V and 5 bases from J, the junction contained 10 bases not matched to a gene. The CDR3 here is CASSITRTSLETQYF. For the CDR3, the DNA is TGTGCCAGCAGTATTACCCGGACTAGCCTCGAGACCCAGTACTTC.

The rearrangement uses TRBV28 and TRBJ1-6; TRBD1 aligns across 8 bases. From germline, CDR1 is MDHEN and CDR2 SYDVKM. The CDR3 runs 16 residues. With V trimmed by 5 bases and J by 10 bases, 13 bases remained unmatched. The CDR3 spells CASSRNSDREGSPLHF. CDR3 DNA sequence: TGTGCCAGCAGTCGCAACTCGGACAGGGAAGGATCACCCCTCCACTTT.

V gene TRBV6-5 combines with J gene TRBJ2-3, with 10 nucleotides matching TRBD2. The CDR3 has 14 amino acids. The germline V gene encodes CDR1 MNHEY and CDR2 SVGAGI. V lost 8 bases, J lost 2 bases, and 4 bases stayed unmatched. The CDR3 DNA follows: TGTGCCAGCGGGACTAGCGATTTCACAGATACGCAGTATTTT. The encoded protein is CASGTSDFTDTQYF.

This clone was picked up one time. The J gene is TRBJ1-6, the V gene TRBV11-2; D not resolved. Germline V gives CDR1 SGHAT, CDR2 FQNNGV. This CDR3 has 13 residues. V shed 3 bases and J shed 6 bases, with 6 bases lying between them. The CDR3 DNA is TGTGCCAGCAGCTTGGAGCGTAATTCACCCCTCCACTTT. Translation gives CASSLERNSPLHF.

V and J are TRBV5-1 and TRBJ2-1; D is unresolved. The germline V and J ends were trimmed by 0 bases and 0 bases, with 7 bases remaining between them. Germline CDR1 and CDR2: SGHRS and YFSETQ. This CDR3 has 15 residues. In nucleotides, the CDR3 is TGCGCCAGCAGCTTGGTTTCTAGCTCCTACAATGAGCAGTTCTTC. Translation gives CASSLVSSSYNEQFF.

CDR3 region: CASSTRRSSYNSPLHF. CDR3 sequence (DNA): TGTGCCAGCAGCACCAGGAGGAGCTCCTATAATTCACCCCTCCACTTT. V usage is TRBV3-1 (or the pseudogene TRBV3-2) and J usage is TRBJ1-6; D is unclear. Germline assignment: CDR1 LGHDT and CDR2 YNNKEL (reference sequence). The CDR3 sequence is 16 residues long. The ends were cut back, 5 bases at V and 0 bases at J, with 11 bases in the middle.

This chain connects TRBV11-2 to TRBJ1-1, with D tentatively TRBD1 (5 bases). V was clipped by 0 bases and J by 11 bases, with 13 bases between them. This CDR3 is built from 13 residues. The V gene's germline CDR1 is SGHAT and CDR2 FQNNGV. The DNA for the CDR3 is TGTGCCAGCAGCTTAGATAGGGGCGCGTATGCTTTCTTT. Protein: CASSLDRGAYAFF.

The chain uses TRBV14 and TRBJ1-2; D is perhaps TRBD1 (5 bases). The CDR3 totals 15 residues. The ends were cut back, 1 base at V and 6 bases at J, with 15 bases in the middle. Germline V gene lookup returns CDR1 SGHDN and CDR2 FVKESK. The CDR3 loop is CASSQGRWGRDGYTF. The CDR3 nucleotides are TGTGCCAGCAGCCAAGGTCGGTGGGGCAGGGATGGCTACACCTTC. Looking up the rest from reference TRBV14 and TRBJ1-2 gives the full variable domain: EAGVTQFPSHSVIEKGQTVTLRCDPISGHDNLYWYRRVMGKEIKFLLHFVKESKQDESGMPNNRFLAERTGGTYSTLKVQPAELEDSGVYFCASSQGRWGRDGYTFGSGTRLTVV.

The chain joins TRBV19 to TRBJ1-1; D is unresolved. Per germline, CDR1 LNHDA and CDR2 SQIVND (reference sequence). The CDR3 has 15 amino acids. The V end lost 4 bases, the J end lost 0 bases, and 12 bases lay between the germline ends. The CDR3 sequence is CASSNRLRVNTEAFF. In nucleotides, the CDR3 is TGTGCCAGTAGTAATCGACTTCGGGTGAACACTGAAGCTTTCTTT. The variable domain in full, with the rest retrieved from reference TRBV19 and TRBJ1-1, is DGGITQSPKYLFRKEGQNVTLSCEQNLNHDAMYWYRQDPGQGLRLIYYSQIVNDFQKGDIAEGYSVSREKKESFPLTVTSAQKNPTAFYLCASSNRLRVNTEAFFGQGTRLTVV.